These T cell receptor beta chains were read from a single sample in a study of TIL therapy for anti-PD-1-resistant metastatic lung cancer. Profiling relied on immunoSEQ multiplex PCR, and the TCRdb table lists in-frame clones only, not all of them. The data show about 100,000 clones, about three fifths seen once. The sample was tumor tissue, taken at baseline. The source of these receptors is a person aged 25-85 years with non-small cell lung cancer. Each CDR3 is given without its conserved first and last residue.

v_gene,CDR3aa
TRBV11-2,ASSSRDSSYNSPLH
TRBV5-4,ASTTKGGSGYEQY
TRBV19,ASSRSREAF
TRBV7-2,ASSFDEIGELF
TRBV6-5,ASSYSGWGNSPLH
TRBV19,ASSGGWEKLF
TRBV30,AWSPYLRQGVPYNSPLH
TRBV4-3,ASSYGGTEQF
TRBV6-2/TRBV6-3,ASSSITGRAEKLF
TRBV30,AWRRQGDRWVTDTQY
TRBV19,ASSIRQGVLVQPQH
TRBV5-4,ASSLAGIQETQY
TRBV7-6,ASSATSAVEDEQF
TRBV19,ASSIRDTFSYEQY
TRBV28,ASSPGIHNSPLH
TRBV28,ASSRLQETQY
TRBV27,ASSWGGDTQY
TRBV27,ASSRQLEGEQY
TRBV27,ASLPTLGHNEQF
TRBV3-1/TRBV3-2,ASSQRTGVSYEQY
TRBV7-8,ASSLGPGTGLIYSPLH
TRBV27,ASSSLRGRVYNEQF
TRBV7-2,ASSRTSGFYNEQF
TRBV18,ASSPRKFSGSEEQY
TRBV19,ASSWNPGLANTQY
TRBV5-1,ASSLRGLNTDTQY
TRBV19,ASRQLGTGGDYGYT
TRBV5-4,ASSILRGPEQY
TRBV5-6,ASSLDGRVTGELF